One and the same sample provided the 7 T cell receptor beta chains below, sequenced in a study of shared clonotypes between healthy human individuals. Naive CD8 cells lacked CD45RO and underwent positive selection for CCR7, leaving out terminally differentiated effector memory CD45RA+ cells. Libraries were prepared by immunoSEQ multiplex PCR; TCRdb keeps only in-frame clonotypes and omits some of them. The profile shows roughly 2,000,000 clones, around 93% of them singletons. Sequencing was carried out using naive CD8+ T cells from PBMCs. The receptors derive from a man aged 18 to 30 in good health. Some clones in this sample may be carry-over from other donors' samples.

The CDR3 coding sequence is TGCGCCAGCAGCCAAGATCAAGGACTAGCGGGAGTTCTTTCCTACGAGCAGTACTTC. Its protein is CASSQDQGLAGVLSYEQYF. The rearrangement uses TRBV4-1 and TRBJ2-7; 13 bases align to TRBD2. The CDR3 covers 19 residues. Germline trimming cut 0 bases from V and 1 base from J; bases unmatched to any gene: 9. Per germline, CDR1 MGHRA and CDR2 YSYEKL.

V usage is TRBV30 and J usage is TRBJ2-7; D gene uncertain. Germline values: CDR1 GTSNPN, CDR2 SVGIG (reference sequence). Trimming cost V 5 bases and J 6 bases, with 14 bases left between them. This CDR3 contains 12 residues. CDR3 nucleotides: TGTGCCTGGGAATCTCTGGCGAGCGAGCAGTACTTC. The encoded protein is CAWESLASEQYF.

This clone occurred once. The rearrangement uses TRBV9 and TRBJ1-4; possible D gene TRBD1, 5 bases. Germline V gene data show CDR1 as SGDLS and CDR2 as YYNGEE. The CDR3 spans 14 residues. Trimming removed 1 base at V and 4 bases at J, with 8 bases between. The DNA of the CDR3 is TGTGCCAGCAGCGTAAAGGGGAATAATGAAAAACTGTTTTTT. It codes for CASSVKGNNEKLFF.

J is TRBJ1-1 and V is TRBV9, with 8 positions matching TRBD1. Germline values: CDR1 SGDLS, CDR2 YYNGEE. The CDR3 extends over 18 amino acids. V was clipped by 1 base and J by 1 base; unmatched bases: 12. CDR3 sequence: CASSVHAYSGGRNTEAFF. Here the CDR3 DNA reads TGTGCCAGCAGCGTACATGCCTATTCAGGGGGCAGGAACACTGAAGCTTTCTTT. The whole variable domain, remainder taken from reference TRBV9 and TRBJ1-1, is DSGVTQTPKHLITATGQRVTLRCSPRSGDLSVYWYQQSLDQGLQFLIQYYNGEERAKGNILERFSAQQFPDLHSELNLSSLELGDSALYFCASSVHAYSGGRNTEAFFGQGTRLTVV.

The rearrangement links TRBV15 to TRBJ2-7; D possibly uses TRBD1 or TRBD2 (6 bases each). V lost 1 base and J 7 bases, leaving 32 bases between the germline ends. Germline V CDR1 and CDR2: LNHNV, YYDKDF (reference sequence). The CDR3 sequence is 20 residues long. The chain's CDR3 is CATSRVWRTAYGGQTREQYF. The DNA for the CDR3 is TGTGCCACCAGCAGAGTTTGGCGGACTGCATATGGGGGGCAAACAAGGGAGCAGTACTTC.

V is TRBV7-3 and J is TRBJ2-5, with D tentatively TRBD1 or TRBD2 (5 bases each). This CDR3 has 14 residues. V was clipped by 2 bases and J by 1 base, with 8 bases between them. CDR1 SGHTA and CDR2 FQGTGA come from the germline V gene. As DNA, the CDR3 is TGTGCCAGCAGCTTAGTGGGGACCCAAGAGACCCAGTACTTC. Amino acids: CASSLVGTQETQYF.

Comment on this clone: The sample carries other DNA sequences with the same CDR3. The V gene is TRBV15, the J gene TRBJ1-5; D unresolved. The ends were cut back, 1 base at V and 4 bases at J, with 8 bases in the middle. The CDR3 has 14 amino acids. Germline V gives CDR1 LNHNV, CDR2 YYDKDF (reference sequence). The CDR3 protein is CATSRGTSNQPQHF. The CDR3 nucleotides are TGTGCCACCAGCAGAGGAACGTCAAATCAGCCCCAGCATTTT.